The 23 T cell receptor beta chains presented below share a single source sample, sequenced in a study of T-cell memory formation after mild COVID-19. From the 5' RACE reads, TCRdb called clonotypes with MiXCR, one entry per CDR3 protein. The sample carries under 700,000 distinct CDR3 sequences, roughly 21% recorded once. The source material was PBMCs or a T cell subset sorted from them (not recorded which). The receptors derive from an adult woman who had mild COVID-19 (a few samples of this study predate the infection). Cell type and time point are not known.

The sample holds a few counts of this clonotype. The V and J genes are TRBV6-2 or TRBV6-3 and TRBJ2-3, with D tentatively TRBD1 or TRBD2 (6 bases each). The germline gives CDR1 MNHEY, CDR2 SVGEGT. The CDR3 spans 16 residues. Trimming removed 5 bases from V and 2 bases from J, with 17 bases in between. The CDR3 here is CASSRRPGAATDTQYF. CDR3 DNA: TGTGCCAGCAGTCGCCGACCGGGGGCAGCCACAGATACGCAGTATTTT.

This clonotype was picked up a small number of times. The genes are TRBV11-3 and TRBJ2-1; TRBD2 matches 7 bases. V lost 4 bases, J lost 7 bases, and 7 bases stayed unmatched. CDR1 and CDR2 (germline): SGHNT, YENEEA. The CDR3 loop spans 14 amino acids. The CDR3 protein is CASSYGGSVNEQFF. CDR3 coding DNA: TGTGCCAGCAGCTACGGCGGGAGCGTTAATGAGCAGTTCTTC. Drawing the rest from reference TRBV11-3 and TRBJ2-1, the complete variable domain is EAGVVQSPRYKIIEKKQPVAFWCNPISGHNTLYWYLQNLGQGPELLIRYENEEAVDDSQLPKDRFSAERLKGVDSTLKIQPAELGDSAVYLCASSYGGSVNEQFFGPGTRLTVL.

This clonotype was found a few times. The V and J genes are TRBV29-1 and TRBJ1-1; D ambiguous. CDR3 length equals 14 residues. Per germline, CDR1 SQVTM and CDR2 ANQGSEA. V lost 2 bases to trimming and J lost 10 bases, with 20 bases between them. The CDR3 DNA reads TGCAGCGTTGAAATAAATACCGGCCCCGGTCGAGCTTTCTTT. Its translation: CSVEINTGPGRAFF.

This clonotype has just one count. V is TRBV11-1 and J is TRBJ2-4; D perhaps matches TRBD2 (6 bases). Trimming removed 8 bases at V and 8 bases at J, with 19 bases between. Germline CDR1 is SGHAT and CDR2 is FQDESV (reference sequence). There are 14 residues in the CDR3. The CDR3 sequence: CASGPGGAQDIQYF. The CDR3 DNA reads as TGTGCCAGCGGACCCGGGGGAGCCCAAGACATTCAGTACTTC. The full variable domain, with the rest looked up from reference TRBV11-1 and TRBJ2-4, is EAEVAQSPRYKITEKSQAVAFWCDPISGHATLYWYRQILGQGPELLVQFQDESVVDDSQLPKDRFSAERLKGVDSTLKIQPAELGDSAMYLCASGPGGAQDIQYFGAGTRLSVL.

This clonotype has more than one count but fewer than ten. The rearrangement links TRBV19 to TRBJ1-5; 10 bases are shared with TRBD1. V shed 8 bases and J 1 base; nucleotides not matched to a gene: 11. CDR3 length: 17 amino acids. Germline lookup yields CDR1 LNHDA and CDR2 SQIVND (reference sequence). The CDR3 loop is CASRGDRGRTSNQPQHF. CDR3 DNA sequence: TGTGCCAGTCGGGGGGACAGGGGACGTACCAGCAATCAGCCCCAGCATTTT.

This chain links TRBV12-3 or TRBV12-4 with TRBJ2-2; D call uncertain. Trimming removed 6 bases at V and 3 bases at J, with 11 bases between. The CDR3 loop spans 14 amino acids. The CDR3 loop reads CASSIGAYTGELFF. CDR3 nucleotide sequence: TGTGCCAGCAGCATTGGAGCCTACACCGGGGAGCTGTTTTTT.

This clonotype was detected a few times. The CDR3 sequence is CATSDTDRVAGYTF. The CDR3 region has the DNA TGTGCCACCAGTGATACCGACAGGGTAGCCGGCTACACCTTC. The rearrangement joins TRBV24-1 to TRBJ1-2, with 7 bases that match TRBD1. The CDR3 runs 14 residues. V lost 3 bases and J lost 8; bases outside the gene matches: 8. From germline, CDR1 is KGHDR and CDR2 SFDVKD.

The sample holds a few counts of this clonotype. The chain combines TRBV9 with TRBJ1-1; possible D gene TRBD1, 5 bases. Germline lookup yields CDR1 SGDLS and CDR2 YYNGEE. CDR3 length: 14 residues. Trimming removed 3 bases from V and 1 base from J, with 10 bases in between. CDR3 residues: CASSAVGGNTEAFF. The CDR3 DNA follows: TGTGCCAGCAGCGCCGTGGGGGGGAACACTGAAGCTTTCTTT.

This clonotype was counted between two and nine times. The V and J genes are TRBV15 and TRBJ2-7; TRBD1 matches at 10 bases. J gave up 5 bases and V 1 base, and 11 bases lay outside the gene matches. CDR3 size: 17 residues. Looked up from germline, CDR1 is LNHNV and CDR2 is YYDKDF (reference sequence). CDR3 sequence reads: CATSRGSDGTGVHEQYF. CDR3 coding DNA: TGTGCCACCAGCAGAGGTTCCGATGGGACAGGGGTCCACGAGCAGTACTTC.

This clonotype was seen more than once but under ten times. The chain is built from TRBV7-9 and TRBJ2-7, with TRBD1 matching 7 bases. Germline assignment: CDR1 SEHNR and CDR2 FQNEAQ (reference sequence). Trimming at V came to 4 bases and at J to 2 bases, leaving 8 bases not matched to a gene. The CDR3 is made up of 15 amino acids. This CDR3 is CASSSSDRFPYEQYF. The CDR3 nucleotides read TGTGCCAGCAGCTCTTCGGACAGGTTCCCCTACGAGCAGTACTTC.

This rearrangement joins TRBV4-2 to TRBJ2-1, with 8 bases lining up with TRBD2. Germline assignment: CDR1 LGHNA and CDR2 YNFKEQ. J was trimmed by 8 bases and V by 0 bases; bases with no gene match: 9. The CDR3 covers 16 residues. CDR3 protein: CASSQDWGTSSYEQFF. CDR3 in DNA: TGTGCCAGCAGCCAAGATTGGGGGACTAGTTCCTATGAGCAGTTCTTC.

The chain carries TRBV12-3 or TRBV12-4 and TRBJ2-1; D gene unclear. This CDR3 region has 14 residues. V was clipped by 2 bases and J by 5 bases, with 10 bases between them. CDR3 in amino acids: CASSLWTMNNEQFF. The CDR3 region has the DNA TGTGCCAGCAGTTTATGGACCATGAACAATGAGCAGTTCTTC.

This clonotype was detected a few times. The chain carries TRBV9 and TRBJ2-3, with 7 positions matching TRBD2. Germline CDR1 is SGDLS and CDR2 is YYNGEE. There are 17 residues in the CDR3. V lost 0 bases to trimming and J lost 0 bases; unmatched junction nucleotides: 7. The CDR3 DNA follows: TGTGCCAGCAGCGTAGGTTTGTCCGGGGGGAGCACAGATACGCAGTATTTT. This sequence encodes CASSVGLSGGSTDTQYF.

There are a few counts of this clonotype. The rearrangement joins TRBV7-2 to TRBJ1-1; D not certain. Germline CDR1 is SGHTA and CDR2 is FQGNSA. CDR3 length: 11 residues. V lost 6 bases to trimming and J lost 3 bases, with 5 bases between them. In nucleotides, the CDR3 is TGTGCCAGCAGTGAGTACACTGAAGCTTTCTTT. It specifies CASSEYTEAFF.

This clonotype was detected many times. The chain links TRBV27 to TRBJ2-7; D ambiguous. The CDR3 is 12 residues long. Trimming removed 0 bases at V and 4 bases at J, with 4 bases between. CDR1 is MNHEY, CDR2 SMNVEV, per germline (reference sequence). In DNA form, the CDR3 reads TGTGCCAGCAGTTTATCGGGGTACGAGCAGTACTTC. It translates to CASSLSGYEQYF.

V usage is TRBV20-1 and J usage is TRBJ1-2, with TRBD1 matching over 8 bases. Germline-derived CDR1 and CDR2 are DFQATT and SNEGSKA (reference sequence). V dropped 3 bases and J dropped 0; count of bases not matched to a gene: 3. This CDR3 is 14 amino acids long. Written as DNA, the CDR3 is TGCAGTGCTAGCGACAGGGGTTCTAACTATGGCTACACCTTC. It yields the protein CSASDRGSNYGYTF.

This clonotype was found many times. This sequence joins TRBV10-3 and TRBJ2-3; tentatively, D is TRBD2 (5 bases). V lost 2 bases to trimming and J lost 0 bases, with 15 bases between them. CDR3 length: 17 residues. The V gene's germline CDR1 is ENHRY and CDR2 SYGVKD. The CDR3 DNA reads as TGTGCCATCAGTGAGGAATTGGCGGACTGGAGCACAGATACGCAGTATTTT. This codes for CAISEELADWSTDTQYF.

This clonotype has ten or more counts. The CDR3 spells CASSPRGVEGTEAFF. The CDR3 DNA reads TGTGCCAGCAGTCCCAGGGGCGTGGAGGGGACTGAAGCTTTCTTT. The chain joins TRBV6-2 or TRBV6-3 to TRBJ1-1, with TRBD1 as a possible D gene (6 bases). V was trimmed by 5 bases and J by 5 bases, leaving 18 bases between them. Germline V gene sequence: CDR1 MNHEY, CDR2 SVGEGT. The CDR3 consists of 15 residues.

Comments on this clonotype: Germline is not matched at one junction end, which may reflect a read error. J is TRBJ2-1 and V is TRBV7-7; D is unresolved. In germline, CDR1 is SSHAT, CDR2 FNYEAQ (reference sequence). The CDR3 extends over 16 amino acids. The CDR3 sequence: CASSLEWDRPYNEQFF. CDR3 nucleotides: TGTGCTAGCAGCTTAGAATGGGATCGCCCCTACAATGAGCAGTTCTTC.

Many counts were recorded for this clonotype. The rearrangement links TRBV12-3 or TRBV12-4 to TRBJ2-3; 13 positions agree with TRBD2. V was clipped by 7 bases and J by 4 bases; unmatched bases: 5. The CDR3 has 15 residues. The CDR3 here is CASKLAGGTSDTQYF. CDR3 DNA sequence: TGTGCCAGCAAACTAGCGGGAGGGACCTCAGATACGCAGTATTTT.

The V gene is TRBV7-9, the J gene TRBJ2-5; D remains unclear. The V end was cut by 7 bases, the J end by 0 bases, with 12 bases between. The CDR3 length is 14 residues. Germline CDR1 and CDR2: SEHNR and FQNEAQ (reference sequence). CDR3 DNA sequence: TGTGCCAGCAACACCCCTAGTTACCAAGAGACCCAGTACTTC. Amino acid sequence: CASNTPSYQETQYF.

This clonotype was recorded a few times. CDR3 amino acids: CASSPGAAAQETQYF. The CDR3 DNA reads TGTGCCAGCAGTCCGGGGGCAGCAGCCCAAGAGACCCAGTACTTC. The chain has TRBV28 and TRBJ2-5; tentatively, D is TRBD1 or TRBD2 (6 bases each). The V gene lost 5 bases and the J gene lost 1 base, with 14 bases spanning the gap. Germline V gene lookup returns CDR1 MDHEN and CDR2 SYDVKM. The CDR3 has 15 amino acids.

This clonotype was seen more than once but under ten times. The chain joins TRBV20-1 to TRBJ2-6, with a weak D call TRBD2 (5 bases). Per germline, CDR1 DFQATT and CDR2 SNEGSKA (reference sequence). Trimming cost V 4 bases and J 2 bases, with 18 bases left between them. The CDR3 runs to 17 residues. This CDR3 is CSAIRGGGLAGANVLTF. DNA of the CDR3: TGCAGTGCTATTCGAGGAGGTGGGCTAGCTGGGGCCAACGTCCTGACTTTC.